This T cell receptor beta chain was sequenced in a study of blood T cell repertoires in COVID-19. Study-wide context: Italy, Spain and the United States were the sources of the convalescent and acute COVID-19 samples.

Original processing notes: Reference gene primer amplification gave estimated nucleated cell counts. TCRdb keeps only in-frame clones here, not all; method: immunoSEQ multiplex PCR. V and J calls and clone size are given by that table; D and trimming were obtained from the DNA. The sample lists about 110,000 clones; just over 85% were seen once. J gave up 10 bases and V 4 bases, and 7 bases lay outside the gene matches. The CDR3 length is 14 residues. Germline V lookup: CDR1 LGHDT, CDR2 YNNKEL (reference sequence). The chain joins TRBV3-1 (or the pseudogene TRBV3-2) to TRBJ2-2; 9 bases agree with TRBD2. Sequenced sample: peripheral blood. This sequence originates from a woman aged 45-59 years with active or convalescent COVID-19. CDR3 in DNA: TGTGCCAGCAGCCTAGCTAGCGGGGCCCTGGAGCTGTTTTTT. Translation: CASSLASGALELFF.